A single sample gave rise to the 23 T cell receptor beta chains below, sequenced in a study of blood T cell repertoires in COVID-19. Measured with immunoSEQ multiplex PCR; TCRdb has only the in-frame clones, and not every one. The data show about 380,000 clones, with about four fifths seen just once and around 1% held by the top ten. Sequenced input: peripheral blood. The receptors were sampled from a human donor with acute or convalescent COVID-19. The donor label of this sample is uncertain.

The rearrangement links TRBV28 to TRBJ2-7; 7 bases are a match to TRBD2. The CDR3 length is 14 residues. Germline V CDR1 and CDR2: MDHEN, SYDVKM. The trim removed 2 bases at V and 3 bases at J, leaving 4 bases unmatched. The CDR3 sequence is CASSLAPGGYEQYF. The CDR3 region has the DNA TGTGCCAGCAGTTTAGCGCCGGGAGGCTACGAGCAGTACTTC. The entire variable domain, with the rest obtained from reference TRBV28 and TRBJ2-7, is as follows: DVKVTQSSRYLVKRTGEKVFLECVQDMDHENMFWYRQDPGLGLRLIYFSYDVKMKEKGDIPEGYSVSREKKERFSLILESASTNQTSMYLCASSLAPGGYEQYFGPGTRLTVT.

The chain links TRBV5-5 to TRBJ1-6, with 8 bases identical to TRBD1. With 1 base clipped from V and 5 bases from J, the junction kept 5 bases outside the gene matches. This CDR3 has 16 residues. CDR1 and CDR2 from the germline V gene are SGHKS and YYEKEE (reference sequence). The CDR3 sequence is CASSLNRGYDNSPLHF. Here the CDR3 DNA reads TGTGCCAGCAGCTTGAACAGGGGGTACGATAATTCACCCCTCCACTTT.

The V gene is TRBV4-2, the J gene TRBJ1-2, with 11 bases matching TRBD1. The CDR3 covers 17 residues. Germline CDR1 is LGHNA and CDR2 is YNFKEQ. The V segment lost 4 bases and the J segment 3 bases; nucleotides outside the gene matches: 10. CDR3 DNA: TGTGCCAGCAGCCCGGAGGGACAGGGGGTGGTGGACTATGGCTACACCTTC. This encodes CASSPEGQGVVDYGYTF.

The V gene is TRBV5-1, the J gene TRBJ1-1, with D hard to call. V lost 3 bases, J lost 1 base, and 19 bases lay in between. The germline V gene has CDR1 SGHRS and CDR2 YFSETQ. This CDR3 is 17 amino acids long. The CDR3 spells CASSYTGTPVSNTEAFF. CDR3 DNA: TGCGCCAGCAGCTATACGGGAACCCCGGTTTCGAACACTGAAGCTTTCTTT. The complete variable domain, with remaining parts taken from reference TRBV5-1 and TRBJ1-1, reads KAGVTQTPRYLIKTRGQQVTLSCSPISGHRSVSWYQQTPGQGLQFLFEYFSETQRNKGNFPGRFSGRQFSNSRSEMNVSTLELGDSALYLCASSYTGTPVSNTEAFFGQGTRLTVV.

This clone was recorded a few times. The CDR3 sequence: CAWSVNWDSSGNTIYF. CDR3 DNA: TGTGCCTGGAGTGTAAATTGGGACAGCTCTGGAAACACCATATATTTT. This chain connects TRBV30 to TRBJ1-3; 7 positions agree with TRBD1. Per germline, CDR1 GTSNPN and CDR2 SVGIG (reference sequence). V trimming: 0 bases; J trimming: 0 bases; junction bases outside the gene matches: 5. The CDR3 loop spans 16 amino acids.

This chain links TRBV5-4 with TRBJ1-2; D remains unclear. CDR3 length: 13 residues. V lost 4 bases to trimming and J lost 4 bases, with 11 bases between them. Germline V lookup: CDR1 SGHNT, CDR2 YYREEE (reference sequence). CDR3 DNA: TGTGCCAGCAGCACCAACCGAGGCTATGGCTACACCTTC. Translating gives CASSTNRGYGYTF.

The chain employs TRBV19 and TRBJ2-1; 9 nucleotides line up with TRBD2. With V trimmed by 1 base and J by 0 bases, 10 bases remained unmatched. This CDR3 contains 19 residues. The germline CDR1 and CDR2 sequences are LNHDA and SQIVND (reference sequence). The CDR3 region has the DNA TGTGCCAGTAGTATAGCTGTTAGCGGGGGTCCTAGCTCCTACAATGAGCAGTTCTTC. It yields the protein CASSIAVSGGPSSYNEQFF.

A few counts support this clone. This chain links TRBV5-1 with TRBJ2-3; 10 bases are shared with TRBD2. The germline V gene encodes CDR1 SGHRS and CDR2 YFSETQ. The CDR3 contains 19 residues. J gave up 4 bases and V 3 bases, and 17 bases lay outside the gene matches. The CDR3 protein is CASSYPTDTSGRAPDTQYF. In DNA, the CDR3 is TGCGCCAGCAGCTATCCCACCGACACAAGCGGGAGGGCCCCAGATACGCAGTATTTT. Based on the CDR3 plus reference TRBV5-1 and TRBJ2-3, the full variable domain is KAGVTQTPRYLIKTRGQQVTLSCSPISGHRSVSWYQQTPGQGLQFLFEYFSETQRNKGNFPGRFSGRQFSNSRSEMNVSTLELGDSALYLCASSYPTDTSGRAPDTQYFGPGTRLTVL.

V and J are TRBV6-5 and TRBJ2-7; perhaps TRBD1 as D (5 bases). The CDR3 has 14 amino acids. V gave up 6 bases and J gave up 0 bases, with 12 bases separating them. Per the germline V gene, CDR1 is MNHEY and CDR2 is SVGAGI. DNA of the CDR3: TGTGCCAGCAGGCAGGGCCTCAACTCCTACGAGCAGTACTTC. Translation gives CASRQGLNSYEQYF.

The chain recombines TRBV18 with TRBJ1-2, with TRBD1 identical over 8 bases. The CDR3 totals 15 residues. The J segment lost 4 bases and the V segment lost 4 bases, leaving 8 bases of the junction unmatched. Germline V gene data show CDR1 as KGHSH and CDR2 as LQKENI. CDR3 residues: CASSQETGQGYGYTF. The CDR3 DNA is TGTGCCAGCTCACAGGAAACCGGACAGGGCTATGGCTACACCTTC. The entire variable domain, with the rest obtained from reference TRBV18 and TRBJ1-2, is as follows: NAGVMQNPRHLVRRRGQEARLRCSPMKGHSHVYWYRQLPEEGLKFMVYLQKENIIDESGMPKERFSAEFPKEGPSILRIQQVVRGDSAAYFCASSQETGQGYGYTFGSGTRLTVV.

The gene calls are TRBV30 and TRBJ1-2; TRBD1 is a possible D gene (6 bases). The germline V gene has CDR1 GTSNPN and CDR2 SVGIG (reference sequence). The CDR3 consists of 14 residues. V lost 5 bases and J 4 bases, leaving 17 bases between the germline ends. The CDR3 loop is CAWAQGSLGYGYTF. The CDR3 DNA follows: TGTGCCTGGGCACAGGGATCTTTAGGCTATGGCTACACCTTC.

This clone turned up a few times. The V call is TRBV6-5, the J call TRBJ2-7, with D perhaps TRBD2 (6 bases). The CDR3 totals 13 residues. V lost 6 bases to trimming and J lost 0 bases, with 9 bases between them. Germline V gives CDR1 MNHEY, CDR2 SVGAGI. The CDR3 nucleotides are TGTGCCAGCAGGTACGGGAGCTCCTACGAGCAGTACTTC. Protein: CASRYGSSYEQYF.

The chain combines TRBV28 with TRBJ1-5, with 8 bases fitting TRBD1. Germline loops: CDR1 MDHEN, CDR2 SYDVKM. V lost 5 bases to trimming and J lost 0 bases; unmatched junction nucleotides: 9. This CDR3 is built from 17 residues. The CDR3 here is CASSALGQGNSNQPQHF. The CDR3 DNA reads as TGTGCCAGCAGTGCCCTAGGACAGGGAAATAGCAATCAGCCCCAGCATTTT.

The gene calls are TRBV2 and TRBJ2-7, with D possibly TRBD2 on 5 matching bases. Trimming shortened V by 4 bases and J by 3 bases, and 22 bases separated the two germline ends. CDR1 is SNHLY and CDR2 is FYNNEI in the germline V gene. CDR3 size: 17 residues. The DNA for the CDR3 is TGTGCCAGCAGTGCTCAAAGTTGGACTGGGTATAACTACGAGCAGTACTTC. Translated, it gives CASSAQSWTGYNYEQYF.

This sequence joins TRBV2 and TRBJ2-6; D not certain. This CDR3 is 14 amino acids long. Trimming pared 11 bases from V and 4 bases from J, leaving 15 bases between. Germline-derived CDR1 and CDR2 are SNHLY and FYNNEI. CDR3 coding DNA: TGTGCCTCACATTTGGCCGCCGGGGCCAACGTCCTGACTTTC. As protein: CASHLAAGANVLTF.

The CDR3: CASRDSHPNNSPLHF. CDR3 DNA: TGTGCCAGTAGGGACAGTCACCCGAATAATTCACCCCTCCACTTT. This chain connects TRBV19 to TRBJ1-6; D may be TRBD1 (6 bases). CDR3 size: 15 residues. CDR1 is LNHDA, CDR2 SQIVND, per germline (reference sequence). Trimming pared 6 bases from V and 5 bases from J, leaving 14 bases between.

The table lists this clone with a few counts. The chain couples TRBV30 to TRBJ2-7, with D possibly TRBD1 on 6 matching bases. CDR1 GTSNPN and CDR2 SVGIG come from the germline V gene (reference sequence). Trimming cost V 4 bases and J 6 bases, with 10 bases left between them. The CDR3 is 11 amino acids. The CDR3 is CAWTLGAEQYF. The CDR3 bases are TGTGCCTGGACCCTGGGGGCCGAGCAGTACTTC.

The chain carries TRBV29-1 and TRBJ1-1, with unresolved D. This CDR3 is built from 13 residues. Germline CDR1 is SQVTM and CDR2 is ANQGSEA. The V end was cut by 6 bases, the J end by 4 bases, with 15 bases between. This CDR3 is CSVFRPEGTEAFF. CDR3 DNA sequence: TGCAGCGTCTTTCGACCCGAGGGCACTGAAGCTTTCTTT.

This rearrangement joins TRBV7-8 to TRBJ2-1, with 9 bases that match TRBD2. V gave up 1 base and J gave up 7 bases; unmatched junction bases: 2. The CDR3 covers 14 residues. Germline V lookup: CDR1 SGHVS, CDR2 FQNEAQ. CDR3 sequence (DNA): TGTGCCAGCAGCTTAGGCGGGGGGGTAAATGAGCAGTTCTTC. This codes for CASSLGGGVNEQFF.

This clone came up once. The genes are TRBV19 and TRBJ1-1; D remains unclear. Trimming stripped 5 bases from V and 0 bases from J, with 19 bases between. CDR1 and CDR2 (germline): LNHDA, SQIVND (reference sequence). The length of the CDR3 is 17 residues. The CDR3 DNA sequence: TGTGCCAGTAGTTCCCCCCCCGGGGTCCGCCTGAACACTGAAGCTTTCTTT. Its translation is CASSSPPGVRLNTEAFF.

This clone is a singleton in its sample. CDR3 DNA: TGCAGCGTTCGAGGGAACACCGGGGAGCTGTTTTTT. This codes for CSVRGNTGELFF. The J gene is TRBJ2-2, the V gene TRBV29-1, with unresolved D. The germline V gene has CDR1 SQVTM and CDR2 ANQGSEA. The CDR3 extends over 12 amino acids. V was pared by 5 bases and J by 1 base, with 5 bases between.

The CDR3 DNA is TGTGCCAGCAGAGCCATGGCGGTCTATGGCTACACCTTC. Translating gives CASRAMAVYGYTF. The chain has TRBV28 and TRBJ1-2; D gene unclear. Germline V gene sequence: CDR1 MDHEN, CDR2 SYDVKM. The CDR3 consists of 13 residues. Trimming stripped 6 bases from V and 4 bases from J, with 12 bases between.

CDR3 DNA sequence: TGTGCCAGCAGCCAAGGGGCCAGATTGAACACTGAAGCTTTCTTT. Protein sequence: CASSQGARLNTEAFF. The chain joins TRBV14 to TRBJ1-1, with D uncertain. The CDR3 has 15 amino acids. CDR1 SGHDN and CDR2 FVKESK come from the germline V gene. The V gene lost 1 base and the J gene lost 0 bases, with 9 bases spanning the gap. The entire variable domain, with the rest obtained from reference TRBV14 and TRBJ1-1, is as follows: EAGVTQFPSHSVIEKGQTVTLRCDPISGHDNLYWYRRVMGKEIKFLLHFVKESKQDESGMPNNRFLAERTGGTYSTLKVQPAELEDSGVYFCASSQGARLNTEAFFGQGTRLTVV.